These 5 T cell receptor beta chains were all obtained from the same sample, sequenced in a study of T cell repertoires in cytomegalovirus infection. TCRdb independently ran MiXCR on the reads; one entry per CDR3 protein. The table has about 320,000 distinct CDR3 sequences, around 9.5% seen once. Sequenced material: PBMCs. The receptors here all came from a human donor in good health (CMV status not recorded). Some clones in this sample may be carry-over from other donors' samples.

As to this clonotype: Just one base apart from a much larger clone, this may be a read error. The rearrangement links TRBV7-2 to TRBJ1-5, with D maybe TRBD1 (6 bases). The length of the CDR3 is 14 residues. Germline CDR1 is SGHTA and CDR2 is FQGNSA. The CDR3 region is CASSVDSSNQPQRF. As DNA, the CDR3 is TGTGCCAGCAGCGTGGACAGTAGCAATCAGCCCCAGCGTTTT.

The table lists this clonotype with many counts. The V call is TRBV12-5, the J call TRBJ2-3, with D maybe TRBD2 (6 bases). The V gene lost 4 bases and the J gene lost 6 bases, with 17 bases spanning the gap. CDR3 length: 15 residues. Germline CDR1 is LGHNT and CDR2 is FRNRAP. The CDR3 loop reads CASGSGTRVADTQYF. The CDR3, as DNA: TGTGCTAGTGGTTCCGGGACTCGAGTCGCGGATACGCAGTATTTT.

The sample holds many counts of this clonotype. The V and J genes are TRBV15 and TRBJ1-2, with TRBD1 matching over 7 bases. The ends lost 5 bases at V and 6 bases at J; junction bases unmatched: 6. There are 13 residues in the CDR3. Germline assignment: CDR1 LNHNV and CDR2 YYDKDF (reference sequence). DNA of the CDR3: TGTGCCACCAGCGGACGACAGGGAGATGGCTACACCTTC. This codes for CATSGRQGDGYTF.

Worth noting for this clonotype: A much larger clone differs from this one at a single base, so this may be a read error. V usage is TRBV20-1 and J usage is TRBJ1-1; maybe TRBD1 (6 bases). CDR1 is DFQATT and CDR2 is SNEGSKA in the germline V gene (reference sequence). There are 15 residues in the CDR3. The V end was cut by 2 bases, the J end by 6 bases, with 19 bases between. CDR3 nucleotides: TGCAGTGCTAGAAAGGGTACCAGGGGAGAATCTGAAGCTTTCTTT. Translated, it gives CSARKGTRGESEAFF.

This clonotype was observed a few times. The chain combines TRBV6-2 or TRBV6-3 with TRBJ2-1, with TRBD1 matching over 7 bases. Germline-derived CDR1 and CDR2 are MNHEY and SVGEGT. With 6 bases clipped from V and 4 bases from J, the junction kept 9 bases outside the gene matches. The CDR3 contains 15 residues. DNA for the CDR3: TGTGCCAGCAGCCCCATAGGGGGCAGTTACAATGAGCAGTTCTTC. This codes for CASSPIGGSYNEQFF.